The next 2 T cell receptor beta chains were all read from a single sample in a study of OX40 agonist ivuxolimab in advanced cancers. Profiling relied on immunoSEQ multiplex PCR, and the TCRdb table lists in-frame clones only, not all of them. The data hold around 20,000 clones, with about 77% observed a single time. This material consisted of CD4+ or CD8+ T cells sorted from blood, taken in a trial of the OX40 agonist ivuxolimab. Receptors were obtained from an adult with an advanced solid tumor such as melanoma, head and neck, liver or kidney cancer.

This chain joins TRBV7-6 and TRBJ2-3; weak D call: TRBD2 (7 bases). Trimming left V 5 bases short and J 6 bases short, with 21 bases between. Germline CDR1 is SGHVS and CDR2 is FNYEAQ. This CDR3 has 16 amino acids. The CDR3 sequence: CASSPGGGGALDTQYF. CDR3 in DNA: TGTGCCAGCAGCCCCGGTGGTGGGGGGGCCTTGGATACGCAGTATTTT. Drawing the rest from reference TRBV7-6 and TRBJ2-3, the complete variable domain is GAGVSQSPRYKVTKRGQDVALRCDPISGHVSLYWYRQALGQGPEFLTYFNYEAQQDKSGLPNDRFSAERPEGSISTLTIQRTEQRDSAMYRCASSPGGGGALDTQYFGPGTRLTVL.

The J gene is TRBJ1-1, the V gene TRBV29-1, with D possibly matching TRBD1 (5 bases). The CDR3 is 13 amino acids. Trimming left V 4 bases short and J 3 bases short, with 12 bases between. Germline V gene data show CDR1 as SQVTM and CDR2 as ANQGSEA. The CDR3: CSVVIARDTEAFF. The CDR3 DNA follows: TGCAGCGTTGTAATCGCCAGGGACACTGAAGCTTTCTTT. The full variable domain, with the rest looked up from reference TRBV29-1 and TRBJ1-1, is SAVISQKPSRDICQRGTSLTIQCQVDSQVTMMFWYRQQPGQSLTLIATANQGSEATYESGFVIDKFPISRPNLTFSTLTVSNMSPEDSSIYLCSVVIARDTEAFFGQGTRLTVV.